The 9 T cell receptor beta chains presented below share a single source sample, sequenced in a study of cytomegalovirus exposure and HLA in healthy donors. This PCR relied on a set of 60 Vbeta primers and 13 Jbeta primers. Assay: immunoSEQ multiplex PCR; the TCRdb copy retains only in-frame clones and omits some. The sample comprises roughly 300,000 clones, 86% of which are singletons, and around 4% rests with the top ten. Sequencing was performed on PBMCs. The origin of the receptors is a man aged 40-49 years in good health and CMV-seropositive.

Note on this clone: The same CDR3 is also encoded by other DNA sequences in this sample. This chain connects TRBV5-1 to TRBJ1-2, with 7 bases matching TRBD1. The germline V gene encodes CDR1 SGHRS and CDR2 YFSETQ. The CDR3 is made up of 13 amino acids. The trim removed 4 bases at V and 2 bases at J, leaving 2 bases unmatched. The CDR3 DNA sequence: TGCGCCAGCAGCCTGGGACAGAACTATGGCTACACCTTC. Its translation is CASSLGQNYGYTF.

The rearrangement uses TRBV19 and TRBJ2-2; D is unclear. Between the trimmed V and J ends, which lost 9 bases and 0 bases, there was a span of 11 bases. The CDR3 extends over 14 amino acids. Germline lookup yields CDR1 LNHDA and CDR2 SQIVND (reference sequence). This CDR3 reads CASLARTNTGELFF. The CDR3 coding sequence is TGTGCCAGCCTCGCCAGAACGAACACCGGGGAGCTGTTTTTT.

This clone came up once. This CDR3 reads CSVPGHEQYF. CDR3 in DNA: TGCAGTGTCCCAGGGCACGAGCAGTACTTC. The V and J genes are TRBV20-1 and TRBJ2-7; D possibly corresponds to TRBD1 (5 bases). Trimming left V 7 bases short and J 5 bases short, with 9 bases between. The CDR3 loop spans 10 amino acids. Germline loops: CDR1 DFQATT, CDR2 SNEGSKA (reference sequence).

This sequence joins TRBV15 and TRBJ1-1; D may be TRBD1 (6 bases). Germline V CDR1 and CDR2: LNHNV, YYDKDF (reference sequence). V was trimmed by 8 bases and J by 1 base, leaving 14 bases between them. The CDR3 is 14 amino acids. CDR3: CATWGGRENTEAFF. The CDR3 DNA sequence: TGTGCCACCTGGGGGGGCAGAGAGAACACTGAAGCTTTCTTT.

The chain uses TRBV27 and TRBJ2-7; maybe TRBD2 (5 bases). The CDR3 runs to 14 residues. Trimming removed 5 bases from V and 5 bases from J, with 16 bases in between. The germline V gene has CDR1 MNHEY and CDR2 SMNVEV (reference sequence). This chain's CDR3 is CASSPAEGWHEQYF. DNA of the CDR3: TGTGCCAGCAGTCCAGCAGAGGGTTGGCACGAGCAGTACTTC.

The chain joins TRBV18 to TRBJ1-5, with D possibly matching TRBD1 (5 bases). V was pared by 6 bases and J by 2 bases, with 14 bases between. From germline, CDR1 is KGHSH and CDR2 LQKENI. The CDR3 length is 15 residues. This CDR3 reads CASSGRGDGNQPQHF. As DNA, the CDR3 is TGTGCCAGCTCCGGGCGGGGGGATGGCAATCAGCCCCAGCATTTT.

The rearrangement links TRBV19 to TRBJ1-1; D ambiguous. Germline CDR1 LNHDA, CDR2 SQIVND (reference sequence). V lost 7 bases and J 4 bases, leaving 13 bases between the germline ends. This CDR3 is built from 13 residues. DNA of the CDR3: TGTGCCAGTATTATGGGAGTCGGCACTGAAGCTTTCTTT. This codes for CASIMGVGTEAFF.

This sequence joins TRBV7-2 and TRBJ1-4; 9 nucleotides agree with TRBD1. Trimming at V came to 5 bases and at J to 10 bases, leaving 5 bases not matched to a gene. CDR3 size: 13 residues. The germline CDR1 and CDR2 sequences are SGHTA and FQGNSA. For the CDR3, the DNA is TGTGCCAGCAGCAGGGACAGGGAGGGAAAACTGTTTTTT. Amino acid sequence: CASSRDREGKLFF.

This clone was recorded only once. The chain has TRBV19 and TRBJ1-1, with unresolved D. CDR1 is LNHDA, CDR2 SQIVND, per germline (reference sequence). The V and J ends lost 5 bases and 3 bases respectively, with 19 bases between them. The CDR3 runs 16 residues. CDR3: CASSSGVWAEDTEAFF. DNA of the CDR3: TGTGCCAGTAGTTCCGGGGTTTGGGCAGAGGACACTGAAGCTTTCTTT.